One and the same sample provided the 17 T cell receptor beta chains below, sequenced in a study of blood T cell repertoires in COVID-19. Profiled with immunoSEQ multiplex PCR; TCRdb holds only in-frame clones, not every one. The repertoire includes under 100,000 clones, 85% of them detected once, and over 15% sits in the top ten. The material sequenced was peripheral blood. Receptor source: a man at least 80 years old with active or convalescent COVID-19.

The gene calls are TRBV5-4 and TRBJ1-1; TRBD1 aligns across 10 bases. The CDR3 runs to 17 residues. Germline CDR1 is SGHNT and CDR2 is YYREEE (reference sequence). The V gene end was trimmed by 4 bases and the J gene end by 5 bases; junction bases not matched to a gene: 14. Here the CDR3 reads CASSLDPTGGIKTEAFF. The CDR3 DNA reads TGTGCCAGCAGCCTCGACCCGACAGGGGGCATTAAAACTGAAGCTTTCTTT.

The chain links TRBV11-2 to TRBJ2-2, with D perhaps matching TRBD2 (6 bases). Between the trimmed V and J ends, which lost 2 bases and 5 bases, there was a span of 15 bases. The CDR3 runs to 16 residues. Germline V CDR1 and CDR2: SGHAT, FQNNGV. The CDR3 nucleotides read TGTGCCAGCAGCTTATCGGGGGTCGTAGGGACCGGGGAGCTGTTTTTT. Amino acids: CASSLSGVVGTGELFF.

V is TRBV5-4 and J is TRBJ2-4, with 10 bases identical to TRBD1. Germline-derived CDR1 and CDR2 are SGHNT and YYREEE (reference sequence). V dropped 3 bases and J dropped 8; count of bases not matched to a gene: 11. The CDR3 extends over 16 amino acids. DNA of the CDR3: TGTGCCAGCAGCTCCGGGACAGGGGTGTTCAGGGACATTCAGTACTTC. Residues: CASSSGTGVFRDIQYF.

The chain is built from TRBV5-1 and TRBJ1-1, with no clear D. CDR3 length equals 13 residues. The V gene's germline CDR1 is SGHRS and CDR2 YFSETQ. V lost 2 bases to trimming and J lost 0 bases, with 5 bases between them. The CDR3 bases are TGCGCCAGCAGCTTAGCGGTGAACACTGAAGCTTTCTTT. This translates into CASSLAVNTEAFF.

The genes are TRBV3-1 (or the pseudogene TRBV3-2) and TRBJ2-5, with TRBD2 as a possible D gene (5 bases). V was clipped by 6 bases and J by 5 bases, with 13 bases between them. The length of the CDR3 is 13 residues. Germline loops: CDR1 LGHDT, CDR2 YNNKEL (reference sequence). CDR3 region: CASRRREGETQYF. DNA of the CDR3: TGTGCCAGCAGACGACGGGAAGGGGAGACCCAGTACTTC.

The table lists this clone with a few counts. The genes are TRBV7-3 and TRBJ2-1, with 7 bases aligning to TRBD1. CDR3 length: 15 amino acids. Germline V gene lookup returns CDR1 SGHTA and CDR2 FQGTGA. V gave up 5 bases and J gave up 2 bases; unmatched junction bases: 6. The CDR3 here is CASSIGTVPYNEQFF. CDR3 DNA: TGTGCCAGCAGCATCGGGACAGTACCCTACAATGAGCAGTTCTTC.

The chain is built from TRBV30 and TRBJ1-3; D is ambiguous. This CDR3 has 14 amino acids. The ends were cut back, 6 bases at V and 4 bases at J, with 16 bases in the middle. CDR1 GTSNPN and CDR2 SVGIG come from the germline V gene (reference sequence). CDR3 protein: CACQRDFTGNTIYF. CDR3 in DNA: TGTGCCTGCCAACGGGATTTTACGGGAAACACCATATATTTT.

V and J are TRBV5-1 and TRBJ2-1; 7 bases are a match to TRBD1. The V segment lost 9 bases and the J segment 0 bases; nucleotides outside the gene matches: 12. CDR3 length equals 16 residues. CDR1 and CDR2 (germline): SGHRS, YFSETQ. Written as DNA, the CDR3 is TGCGCCACCAACCCTTCTCCAGGGGGCTCCTACAATGAGCAGTTCTTC. Its protein product is CATNPSPGGSYNEQFF.

Only one count was recorded for this clone. The rearrangement links TRBV6-2 or TRBV6-3 to TRBJ2-5; TRBD1 might be the D (6 bases). The CDR3 covers 18 residues. The germline V gene encodes CDR1 MNHEY and CDR2 SVGEGT. V lost 5 bases and J lost 2, with 24 bases in between. CDR3 nucleotide sequence: TGTGCCAGCAGTGATCCACCGGGACACCAACCTGGACAAGAGACCCAGTACTTC. Its protein product is CASSDPPGHQPGQETQYF.

The V call is TRBV24-1, the J call TRBJ2-1, with 7 bases aligning to TRBD2. V shed 5 bases, J shed 8 bases, and the junction held 14 bases outside the gene matches. CDR1 is KGHDR, CDR2 SFDVKD, per germline. The length of the CDR3 is 16 residues. The DNA of the CDR3 is TGTGCCACCAGTGCGGGGGGAAGCGGGCCGTTAGATGAGCAGTTCTTC. Its translation is CATSAGGSGPLDEQFF.

This sequence joins TRBV7-2 and TRBJ2-1; 10 positions match TRBD2. The CDR3 runs to 15 residues. V dropped 2 bases and J dropped 7; count of bases not matched to a gene: 5. Germline CDR1 is SGHTA and CDR2 is FQGNSA. The CDR3 region is CASSLSSGSENEQFF. Written as DNA, the CDR3 is TGTGCCAGCAGCTTATCTAGCGGGAGTGAAAATGAGCAGTTCTTC.

This clone was detected once. In DNA form, the CDR3 reads TGTGCCTGGAGTGTGAGCTACAATGAGCAGTTCTTC. Protein product: CAWSVSYNEQFF. This chain links TRBV30 with TRBJ2-1, with unresolved D. Trimming stripped 0 bases from V and 3 bases from J, with 3 bases between. The CDR3 loop spans 12 amino acids. The V gene's germline CDR1 is GTSNPN and CDR2 SVGIG (reference sequence).

The rearrangement joins TRBV5-1 to TRBJ1-1; D gene unclear. CDR1 and CDR2 (germline): SGHRS, YFSETQ. CDR3 size: 14 residues. The V and J ends lost 0 bases and 6 bases respectively, with 12 bases between them. The CDR3 DNA reads TGCGCCAGCAGCTTGGTTTCGGGGTCTCCTGAAGCTTTCTTT. Amino acid sequence: CASSLVSGSPEAFF.

This rearrangement joins TRBV28 to TRBJ1-5, with 7 bases fitting TRBD1. The CDR3 extends over 15 amino acids. Germline loops: CDR1 MDHEN, CDR2 SYDVKM. Trimming cost V 3 bases and J 4 bases; bases outside gene matches: 6. The CDR3, as DNA: TGTGCCAGCAGTTTTGGCTCAGGGGGGAATCAGCCCCAGCATTTT. As protein: CASSFGSGGNQPQHF.

This clone occurred a few times. The chain carries TRBV7-9 and TRBJ2-2; D may be TRBD2 (6 bases). The germline V gene encodes CDR1 SEHNR and CDR2 FQNEAQ (reference sequence). Trimming shortened V by 4 bases and J by 5 bases, and 17 bases separated the two germline ends. The CDR3 totals 16 residues. As DNA, the CDR3 is TGTGCCAGCAGCTCCGGGGGAGTAAGCACGACCGGGGAGCTGTTTTTT. Its translation: CASSSGGVSTTGELFF.

The chain employs TRBV7-9 and TRBJ2-1; D might be TRBD1 (5 bases). CDR3 size: 17 residues. V was trimmed by 3 bases and J by 0 bases, leaving 15 bases between them. Germline CDR1 reads SEHNR; CDR2 reads FQNEAQ (reference sequence). The CDR3 spells CASSLRKQALSYNEQFF. In DNA, the CDR3 is TGTGCCAGCAGCTTGAGAAAACAGGCGCTCTCCTACAATGAGCAGTTCTTC.

Only one count was recorded for this clone. The rearrangement links TRBV15 to TRBJ2-2; D may be TRBD1 (6 bases). The CDR3 extends over 14 amino acids. CDR1 LNHNV and CDR2 YYDKDF come from the germline V gene (reference sequence). V lost 2 bases, J lost 7 bases, and 11 bases lay in between. CDR3 protein: CATSRSRGIGELFF. The CDR3 DNA follows: TGTGCCACCAGCAGAAGCAGGGGTATCGGGGAGCTGTTTTTT.